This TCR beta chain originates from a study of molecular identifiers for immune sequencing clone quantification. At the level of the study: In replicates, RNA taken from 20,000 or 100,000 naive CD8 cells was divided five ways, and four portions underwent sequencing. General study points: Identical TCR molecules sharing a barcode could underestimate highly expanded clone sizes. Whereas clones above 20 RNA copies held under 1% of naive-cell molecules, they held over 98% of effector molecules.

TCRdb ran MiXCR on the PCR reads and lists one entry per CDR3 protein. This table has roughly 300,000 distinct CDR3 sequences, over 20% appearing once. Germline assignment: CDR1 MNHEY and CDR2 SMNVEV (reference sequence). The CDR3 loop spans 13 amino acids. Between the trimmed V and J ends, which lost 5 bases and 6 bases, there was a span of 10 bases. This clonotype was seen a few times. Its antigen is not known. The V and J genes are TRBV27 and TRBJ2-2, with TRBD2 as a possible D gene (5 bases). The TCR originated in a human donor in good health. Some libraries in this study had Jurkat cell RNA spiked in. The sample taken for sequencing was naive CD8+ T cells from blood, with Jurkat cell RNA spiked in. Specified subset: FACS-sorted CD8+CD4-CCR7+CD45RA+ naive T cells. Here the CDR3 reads CASSRGLAGELFF. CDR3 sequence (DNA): TGTGCCAGCAGTAGAGGGCTGGCCGGGGAGCTGTTTTTT.